Shown below are 26 T cell receptor beta chains from a single sample sequenced in a study of T cell repertoires in cytomegalovirus infection. One entry per CDR3 protein results from TCRdb running MiXCR on the reads. The sample holds 680,000 or so distinct CDR3 sequences, roughly 33% seen once. No cognate antigen is known for these TCRs. The source material was cultured PBMCs, sampled from culture after CMV antigen stimulation. All receptors derive from a human donor in good health (CMV status not recorded). Some clones in this sample may be carry-over from other donors' samples.

DNA for the CDR3: TGTGCCAGCAGCTTTGCTTTAGGCGGATCTAATGAAAAACTGTTTTTT. This gives the protein CASSFALGGSNEKLFF. This rearrangement joins TRBV5-4 to TRBJ1-4; D not resolved. The CDR3 length is 16 residues. V gave up 2 bases and J gave up 3 bases, with 14 bases separating them. Germline assignment: CDR1 SGHNT and CDR2 YYREEE (reference sequence). The variable domain in full, completed from reference TRBV5-4 and TRBJ1-4, reads ETGVTQSPTHLIKTRGQQVTLRCSSQSGHNTVSWYQQALGQGPQFIFQYYREEENGRGNFPPRFSGLQFPNYSSELNVNALELDDSALYLCASSFALGGSNEKLFFGSGTQLSVL.

This clonotype was seen only a few times. The J gene is TRBJ1-6, the V gene TRBV20-1; D remains ambiguous. Germline assignment: CDR1 DFQATT and CDR2 SNEGSKA (reference sequence). The CDR3 covers 15 residues. Trimming stripped 3 bases from V and 8 bases from J, with 17 bases between. Here the CDR3 DNA reads TGCAGTGCTAGCCAACCACAGCCGACCCATTCACCCCTCCACTTT. Encoded protein: CSASQPQPTHSPLHF.

J is TRBJ2-5 and V is TRBV7-2, with 7 bases aligning to TRBD1. CDR1 is SGHTA, CDR2 FQGNSA, per germline. CDR3 length: 14 amino acids. V shed 5 bases, J shed 5 bases, and the junction held 8 bases outside the gene matches. The CDR3 sequence: CASSNTGAAETQYF. The DNA of the CDR3 is TGTGCCAGCAGCAACACAGGGGCGGCGGAGACCCAGTACTTC. The full variable domain, its missing parts supplied by reference TRBV7-2 and TRBJ2-5, is GAGVSQSPSNKVTEKGKDVELRCDPISGHTALYWYRQSLGQGLEFLIYFQGNSAPDKSGLPSDRFSAERTGGSVSTLTIQRTQQEDSAVYLCASSNTGAAETQYFGPGTRLLVL.

The chain couples TRBV4-1 to TRBJ2-1, with no clear D. The CDR3 covers 16 residues. The V and J ends lost 1 base and 2 bases respectively, with 12 bases between them. Germline V gives CDR1 MGHRA, CDR2 YSYEKL. CDR3 region: CASSQVNILTYNEQFF. The CDR3 DNA sequence: TGCGCCAGCAGCCAAGTTAACATCCTCACCTACAATGAGCAGTTCTTC.

As concerns this clonotype: This could be a read error, since a much larger clone is one nucleotide away. This is likely a read error, given that the CDR3 carries no conserved phenylalanine or tryptophan at its end. This chain uses TRBV7-2 with TRBJ1-1; D is possibly TRBD1 (5 bases). The germline CDR1 and CDR2 sequences are SGHTA and FQGNSA. The CDR3 runs 15 residues. The V end was cut by 3 bases, the J end by 1 base, with 12 bases between. The CDR3 spells CASSFFFDRNTEAFC. CDR3 coding DNA: TGTGCCAGCAGCTTTTTCTTCGACAGGAACACTGAAGCTTTCTGT.

This clonotype was detected ten times or more. The chain is built from TRBV7-8 and TRBJ2-1; D is unclear. The V gene lost 5 bases and the J gene lost 8 bases, with 16 bases spanning the gap. There are 14 residues in the CDR3. CDR1 is SGHVS and CDR2 is FQNEAQ in the germline V gene. The CDR3 reads CASSPLPLRHEQFF. CDR3 coding DNA: TGTGCCAGCAGCCCCCTCCCACTTCGCCATGAGCAGTTCTTC.

This chain connects TRBV7-8 to TRBJ2-3, with D possibly being TRBD2 (5 bases). Trimming left V 3 bases short and J 4 bases short, with 11 bases between. The germline gives CDR1 SGHVS, CDR2 FQNEAQ. CDR3 size: 14 residues. The CDR3 reads CASSLDFLADTQYF. CDR3 DNA: TGTGCCAGCAGCTTGGACTTTTTAGCAGATACGCAGTATTTT.

A few counts support this clonotype. The V and J genes are TRBV4-3 and TRBJ2-7, with 9 nucleotides matching TRBD1. J was trimmed by 2 bases and V by 4 bases; bases with no gene match: 9. Germline-derived CDR1 and CDR2 are LGHNA and YSLEER. This CDR3 region has 16 residues. The CDR3 DNA sequence: TGCGCCAGCAGCCTATCGACCGGGACAGGGCCCTACGAGCAGTACTTC. It codes for CASSLSTGTGPYEQYF.

The gene calls are TRBV10-1 and TRBJ1-3; 7 positions agree with TRBD1. Germline V gives CDR1 WNHNN, CDR2 SYGVQD (reference sequence). V shed 10 bases, J shed 6 bases, and the junction held 12 bases outside the gene matches. CDR3 length: 14 residues. Written as DNA, the CDR3 is TGCGCCACCAAGAGCCGACAGGGTGCAAACACCATATATTTT. Amino acids: CATKSRQGANTIYF.

This clonotype was found a few times. The chain has TRBV7-2 and TRBJ2-2; 8 positions agree with TRBD2. Germline CDR1 is SGHTA and CDR2 is FQGNSA. CDR3 size: 15 residues. V lost 0 bases, J lost 7 bases, and 4 bases stayed unmatched. The CDR3 nucleotides read TGTGCCAGCAGCTTAGCGGGGCTAGCGGGCGGGGAGCTGTTTTTT. Its protein is CASSLAGLAGGELFF.

This clonotype was counted at least ten times. The chain uses TRBV7-6 and TRBJ1-1, with D unclear. The CDR3 runs 17 residues. From germline, CDR1 is SGHVS and CDR2 FNYEAQ. Trimming stripped 2 bases from V and 1 base from J, with 17 bases between. The CDR3: CASSLSAFGVTNTEAFF. CDR3 DNA sequence: TGTGCCAGCAGCTTATCCGCTTTCGGGGTTACGAACACTGAAGCTTTCTTT.

The V and J genes are TRBV19 and TRBJ1-2; D is unclear. Germline values: CDR1 LNHDA, CDR2 SQIVND (reference sequence). The ends were cut back, 7 bases at V and 8 bases at J, with 23 bases in the middle. The CDR3 is made up of 15 amino acids. CDR3 protein: CASNNLDGGLFGYTF. The DNA for the CDR3 is TGTGCCAGTAATAACCTCGACGGTGGGCTATTCGGCTACACCTTC.

The chain links TRBV4-2 to TRBJ1-3; 7 bases are a match to TRBD1. From germline, CDR1 is LGHNA and CDR2 YNFKEQ. The CDR3 is 18 amino acids. V shed 3 bases and J 6 bases; nucleotides not matched to a gene: 17. The chain's CDR3 is CASSQGGFIRDSINTIYF. The CDR3 DNA reads as TGTGCCAGCAGCCAGGGAGGCTTTATTCGGGACAGTATAAACACCATATATTTT.

This clonotype came up a few times. CDR3 in amino acids: CASSTVHTGELFF. CDR3 nucleotide sequence: TGTGCCAGCAGCACAGTCCACACCGGGGAGCTGTTTTTT. The chain carries TRBV7-6 and TRBJ2-2; D not certain. The CDR3 contains 13 residues. Trimming cost V 5 bases and J 3 bases, with 7 bases left between them. Germline loops: CDR1 SGHVS, CDR2 FNYEAQ.

This clonotype was counted many times. CDR3 sequence (DNA): TGTGCCAGCAGCCCCCGGGACTACCACAATGAGCAGTTCTTC. Its translation: CASSPRDYHNEQFF. The chain is built from TRBV7-8 and TRBJ2-1, with 7 positions matching TRBD2. Trimming cost V 5 bases and J 5 bases; bases outside gene matches: 6. The CDR3 spans 14 residues. The V gene's germline CDR1 is SGHVS and CDR2 FQNEAQ.

This clonotype was picked up a small number of times. The V call is TRBV7-9, the J call TRBJ2-7; no clear D gene. V lost 3 bases and J 1 base, leaving 13 bases between the germline ends. The CDR3 runs to 15 residues. Per germline, CDR1 SEHNR and CDR2 FQNEAQ (reference sequence). This CDR3 reads CASSFSIGRSYEQYF. The DNA of the CDR3 is TGTGCCAGCAGCTTCTCGATAGGCAGATCCTACGAGCAGTACTTC.

This clonotype was seen only a few times. The chain is built from TRBV24-1 and TRBJ2-1; 7 positions agree with TRBD1. J was trimmed by 3 bases and V by 3 bases; bases with no gene match: 7. Germline values: CDR1 KGHDR, CDR2 SFDVKD. The CDR3 is 16 residues long. The CDR3 here is CATSDRGGRDYNEQFF. The CDR3 nucleotides are TGTGCCACCAGTGATAGAGGGGGCCGAGACTACAATGAGCAGTTCTTC.

This clonotype was detected a few times. The rearrangement links TRBV7-6 to TRBJ2-3, with TRBD1 identical over 8 bases. This CDR3 region has 18 residues. With 4 bases clipped from V and 1 base from J, the junction kept 13 bases outside the gene matches. Germline CDR1 is SGHVS and CDR2 is FNYEAQ. The CDR3 is CASSSPPGQAGGTDTQYF. The CDR3 DNA sequence: TGTGCCAGCAGCTCGCCCCCGGGACAGGCTGGGGGCACAGATACGCAGTATTTT.

The V call is TRBV5-4, the J call TRBJ2-5, with 12 bases fitting TRBD2. Germline CDR1 is SGHNT and CDR2 is YYREEE (reference sequence). The V and J ends lost 7 bases and 2 bases, in that order; junction bases with no gene match: 6. CDR3 length: 15 amino acids. The CDR3 nucleotides are TGTGCCAGCGGGACTAGCGGGCTTATACAAGAGACCCAGTACTTC. It encodes CASGTSGLIQETQYF.

There are a few counts of this clonotype. V and J are TRBV11-2 and TRBJ2-1, with D perhaps matching TRBD2 (5 bases). Germline CDR1 SGHAT, CDR2 FQNNGV. The CDR3 is made up of 14 amino acids. V was shortened by 4 bases and J by 4 bases, with 11 bases between the two germline ends. DNA of the CDR3: TGTGCCAGCAGCTCAATGACTACTTACAATGAGCAGTTCTTC. Encoded protein: CASSSMTTYNEQFF. The full variable domain, completed using reference TRBV11-2 and TRBJ2-1, is EAGVAQSPRYKIIEKRQSVAFWCNPISGHATLYWYQQILGQGPKLLIQFQNNGVVDDSQLPKDRFSAERLKGVDSTLKIQPAKLEDSAVYLCASSSMTTYNEQFFGPGTRLTVL.

This clonotype was recorded at least ten times. The chain recombines TRBV7-2 with TRBJ2-1; D gene ambiguous. Germline V gene sequence: CDR1 SGHTA, CDR2 FQGNSA. This CDR3 has 19 amino acids. V shed 5 bases and J shed 2 bases, with 25 bases lying between them. CDR3 residues: CASSPTSIGLPSPYNEQFF. CDR3 in DNA: TGTGCCAGCAGCCCTACATCAATCGGCCTACCCTCCCCCTACAATGAGCAGTTCTTC.

There are a few counts of this clonotype. The chain employs TRBV12-3 or TRBV12-4 and TRBJ2-3, with 7 nucleotides matching TRBD1. J gave up 4 bases and V 6 bases, and 7 bases lay outside the gene matches. This CDR3 is 14 amino acids long. The CDR3 sequence: CASRKQGSADTQYF. The CDR3 bases are TGTGCCAGCAGGAAACAGGGGAGCGCAGATACGCAGTATTTT.

This chain links TRBV19 with TRBJ1-5, with D possibly matching TRBD1 (6 bases). Germline V CDR1 and CDR2: LNHDA, SQIVND (reference sequence). The germline V and J ends were trimmed by 3 bases and 0 bases, with 12 bases remaining between them. The CDR3 has 16 residues. CDR3 amino acids: CASSISGAYSNQPQHF. The CDR3 DNA follows: TGTGCCAGTAGTATCTCGGGGGCTTATAGCAATCAGCCCCAGCATTTT. Drawing the rest from reference TRBV19 and TRBJ1-5, the complete variable domain is DGGITQSPKYLFRKEGQNVTLSCEQNLNHDAMYWYRQDPGQGLRLIYYSQIVNDFQKGDIAEGYSVSREKKESFPLTVTSAQKNPTAFYLCASSISGAYSNQPQHFGDGTRLSIL.

This chain joins TRBV7-8 and TRBJ2-5, with unresolved D. Germline loops: CDR1 SGHVS, CDR2 FQNEAQ. This CDR3 is 11 amino acids long. Between the trimmed V and J ends, which lost 8 bases and 8 bases, there was a span of 12 bases. In nucleotides, the CDR3 is TGTGCCAGCGCCGGTTGGGGAACCCAGTACTTC. Translated, it gives CASAGWGTQYF.

This clonotype was counted only a few times. The rearrangement joins TRBV10-2 to TRBJ1-1; 9 bases map to TRBD1. The CDR3 has 14 residues. With V trimmed by 7 bases and J by 3 bases, 6 bases remained unmatched. Germline lookup yields CDR1 WSHSY and CDR2 SAAADI. CDR3 region: CASITDRGDTEAFF. The CDR3 DNA follows: TGCGCCAGCATCACGGACAGGGGCGACACTGAAGCTTTCTTT.

The chain employs TRBV19 and TRBJ1-1; unclear D gene. CDR1 is LNHDA, CDR2 SQIVND, per germline (reference sequence). The CDR3 consists of 13 residues. Trimming stripped 6 bases from V and 4 bases from J, with 12 bases between. CDR3 in DNA: TGTGCCAGTAGGGCATTTCTGGGCACTGAAGCTTTCTTT. This gives the protein CASRAFLGTEAFF.